Listed below are T cell receptor beta chains from one sample, sequenced in a study of radiotherapy plus CTLA-4 blockade in lung cancer. Measured with immunoSEQ multiplex PCR; TCRdb has only the in-frame clones, and not every one. The data show some 46,000 clones, with 82% seen just once and about 3.6% held by the top ten. The sample was peripheral blood, taken from a patient treated with radiotherapy plus ipilimumab. The source of these receptors is a human donor with non-small cell lung cancer who had stable disease on radiotherapy plus ipilimumab. Both conserved end residues are part of each CDR3. A D gene is named only where the DNA matches it firmly. Not every row has a clone size; where given, it reads once, few, many or a size class.

V	D	size	J	CDR3	DNA
TRBV28	-	-	TRBJ1-3	CASSPWQTGNTIYF	TGTGCCAGCAGCCCTTGGCAGACTGGAAACACCATATATTTT
TRBV18	TRBD1	-	TRBJ1-6	CASSPPGTGGNSPLHF	TGTGCCAGCTCACCTCCCGGGACAGGGGGTAATTCACCCCTCCACTTT
TRBV19	-	-	TRBJ2-2	CASSINLRGTGELFF	TGTGCCAGTAGTATAAATCTTAGGGGAACCGGGGAGCTGTTTTTT
TRBV5-1	TRBD2	-	TRBJ2-1	CASSLAGLAGVLGSYNEQFF	TGCGCCAGCAGCTTGGCGGGACTAGCGGGAGTATTGGGTTCCTACAATGAGCAGTTCTTC
TRBV28	-	-	TRBJ1-4	CASRGGQDNEKLFF	TGTGCCAGCAGGGGAGGTCAGGATAATGAAAAACTGTTTTTT
TRBV29-1	TRBD1	-	TRBJ2-1	CSVRQGYPYNEQFF	TGCAGCGTGAGACAGGGATATCCTTACAATGAGCAGTTCTTC
TRBV5-1	TRBD1	-	TRBJ2-5	CASSLAGTGRQETQYF	TGCGCCAGCAGCTTGGCGGGGACAGGGAGGCAAGAGACCCAGTACTTC
TRBV7-9	TRBD1	-	TRBJ2-7	CASSARTGGPLVDEQYF	TGTGCCAGCAGCGCTAGGACAGGGGGCCCGTTGGTGGACGAGCAGTACTTC
TRBV6-1	-	few	TRBJ1-1	CASTLTEAFF	TGTGCCAGCACTCTTACTGAAGCTTTCTTT
TRBV10-1	-	-	TRBJ1-1	CASRAAMNTEAFF	TGCGCCAGCAGGGCGGCGATGAACACTGAAGCTTTCTTT
TRBV2	-	few	TRBJ2-3	CASSPDWITDTQYF	TGTGCCAGCAGCCCGGACTGGATCACAGATACGCAGTATTTT
TRBV15	-	-	TRBJ1-3	CATSRDPENTIYF	TGTGCCACCAGCAGAGATCCCGAGAACACCATATATTTT
TRBV5-1	TRBD2	once	TRBJ2-3	CASSLPPGLAGATDTQYF	TGCGCCAGCAGCTTACCCCCGGGACTAGCGGGAGCCACAGATACGCAGTATTTT
TRBV6-6	-	-	TRBJ2-6	CASSYRGANVLTF	TGTGCCAGCAGTTACCGGGGGGCCAACGTCCTGACTTTC
TRBV2	-	few	TRBJ2-5	CASRPNGHETQYF	TGTGCCAGCCGCCCAAATGGGCATGAGACCCAGTACTTC
TRBV19	-	-	TRBJ1-1	CASSQDRLRGTEAFF	TGTGCCAGTAGCCAGGACAGACTTCGGGGCACTGAAGCTTTCTTT
TRBV28	TRBD2	-	TRBJ2-5	CASSGNSGRTETQYF	TGTGCCAGCAGCGGCAATAGCGGGAGGACGGAGACCCAGTACTTC